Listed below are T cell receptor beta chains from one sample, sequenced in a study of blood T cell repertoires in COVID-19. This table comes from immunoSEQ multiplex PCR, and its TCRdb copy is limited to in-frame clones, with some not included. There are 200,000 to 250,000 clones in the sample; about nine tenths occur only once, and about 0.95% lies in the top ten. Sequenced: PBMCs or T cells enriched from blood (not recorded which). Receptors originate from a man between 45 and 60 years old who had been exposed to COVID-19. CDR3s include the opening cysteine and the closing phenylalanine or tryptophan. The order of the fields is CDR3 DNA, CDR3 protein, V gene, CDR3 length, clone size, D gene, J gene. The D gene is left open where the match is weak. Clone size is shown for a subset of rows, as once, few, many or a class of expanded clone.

cdr3_nt: TGTGCCAGCAGCTGGGGACAGGAACGCACCGGGGAGCTGTTTTTT; cdr3_aa: CASSWGQERTGELFF; v_call: TRBV5-6; cdr3_length: 15; clone_size: .; d_call: TRBD1; j_call: TRBJ2-2
cdr3_nt: TGCGCCAGCAGCTTGGGGTCGGGGGCAACTAATGAAAAACTGTTTTTT; cdr3_aa: CASSLGSGATNEKLFF; v_call: TRBV5-1; cdr3_length: 16; clone_size: .; d_call: .; j_call: TRBJ1-4
cdr3_nt: TGTGCCTGGAGTGAAGGACTCCCCTCACTGGGAGAGACCCAGTACTTC; cdr3_aa: CAWSEGLPSLGETQYF; v_call: TRBV30; cdr3_length: 16; clone_size: .; d_call: .; j_call: TRBJ2-5
cdr3_nt: TGTGCCAGTAGTATAGTGGGACACTCAACACTCATGAACACTGAAGCTTTCTTT; cdr3_aa: CASSIVGHSTLMNTEAFF; v_call: TRBV19; cdr3_length: 18; clone_size: .; d_call: .; j_call: TRBJ1-1
cdr3_nt: TGCGCCAGCAGCTTGGGGGACAGGGGAGGGAATTCACCCCTCCACTTT; cdr3_aa: CASSLGDRGGNSPLHF; v_call: TRBV5-1; cdr3_length: 16; clone_size: .; d_call: TRBD1; j_call: TRBJ1-6
cdr3_nt: TGTGCCAGCAGCCCCCGGACAGGGACCGGTGGAGCCAAAAACATTCAGTACTTC; cdr3_aa: CASSPRTGTGGAKNIQYF; v_call: TRBV13; cdr3_length: 18; clone_size: .; d_call: TRBD1; j_call: TRBJ2-4
cdr3_nt: TGTGCCAGCAGCCCGGGACTAGCGGGAGTTGGTGGGGAGCTGTTTTTT; cdr3_aa: CASSPGLAGVGGELFF; v_call: TRBV7-2; cdr3_length: 16; clone_size: .; d_call: TRBD2; j_call: TRBJ2-2
cdr3_nt: TGCGCCAGCAGCTTGATGGTAGGGGCGGGAAATAATGAAAAACTGTTTTTT; cdr3_aa: CASSLMVGAGNNEKLFF; v_call: TRBV5-1; cdr3_length: 17; clone_size: .; d_call: .; j_call: TRBJ1-4
cdr3_nt: TGTGCCAGCAGCGGGACAGGGGGCGTTAACTATGGCTACACCTTC; cdr3_aa: CASSGTGGVNYGYTF; v_call: TRBV28; cdr3_length: 15; clone_size: .; d_call: TRBD1; j_call: TRBJ1-2
cdr3_nt: TGTGCCAGCAGCTTCAGGGCCGTGGAGACTGAAGCTTTCTTT; cdr3_aa: CASSFRAVETEAFF; v_call: TRBV9; cdr3_length: 14; clone_size: few; d_call: .; j_call: TRBJ1-1
cdr3_nt: TGCAGCGGGCAATCGGGACAAATGAACACTGAAGCTTTCTTT; cdr3_aa: CSGQSGQMNTEAFF; v_call: TRBV29-1; cdr3_length: 14; clone_size: .; d_call: .; j_call: TRBJ1-1
cdr3_nt: TGTGCCAGCAGTTACTCGCGGCAGGGGACTCAGCCCCAGCATTTT; cdr3_aa: CASSYSRQGTQPQHF; v_call: TRBV6-2/TRBV6-3; cdr3_length: 15; clone_size: .; d_call: .; j_call: TRBJ1-5
cdr3_nt: TGTGCCAGCAGCTTGTTCGCAGCGGGAGTCACCGGGGAGCTGTTTTTT; cdr3_aa: CASSLFAAGVTGELFF; v_call: TRBV5-6; cdr3_length: 16; clone_size: .; d_call: TRBD2; j_call: TRBJ2-2
cdr3_nt: TGTGCCAGCAGCTCCCTGGGACAGGGGGATCAGCCCCAGCATTTT; cdr3_aa: CASSSLGQGDQPQHF; v_call: TRBV28; cdr3_length: 15; clone_size: .; d_call: TRBD1; j_call: TRBJ1-5
cdr3_nt: TGTGCCAGCAGCCAAGCCGGACTAGCGGGAGTAAGGGGGAATGAGCAGTTCTTC; cdr3_aa: CASSQAGLAGVRGNEQFF; v_call: TRBV3-1/TRBV3-2; cdr3_length: 18; clone_size: .; d_call: TRBD2; j_call: TRBJ2-1
cdr3_nt: TGCGCCAGCAGCTTGGCACAGGAGAACACTGAAGCTTTCTTT; cdr3_aa: CASSLAQENTEAFF; v_call: TRBV5-1; cdr3_length: 14; clone_size: .; d_call: .; j_call: TRBJ1-1
cdr3_nt: TGTGCCAGCAGTGAACTAATAAGCGGGAGCGCCGAGAATGAGCAGTTCTTC; cdr3_aa: CASSELISGSAENEQFF; v_call: TRBV25-1; cdr3_length: 17; clone_size: once; d_call: TRBD2; j_call: TRBJ2-1
cdr3_nt: TGCGCCAGCAGCTTTAACGGGGAGCAGTACTTC; cdr3_aa: CASSFNGEQYF; v_call: TRBV5-1; cdr3_length: 11; clone_size: .; d_call: .; j_call: TRBJ2-7
cdr3_nt: TGTGCCAGCAGTACGGACAGGTACAGCACTGAAGCTTTCTTT; cdr3_aa: CASSTDRYSTEAFF; v_call: TRBV2; cdr3_length: 14; clone_size: .; d_call: TRBD1; j_call: TRBJ1-1
cdr3_nt: TGTGCCAGCAGCTTAAACCCTCTGGGGAGTGGAAACACCATATATTTT; cdr3_aa: CASSLNPLGSGNTIYF; v_call: TRBV7-3; cdr3_length: 16; clone_size: .; d_call: .; j_call: TRBJ1-3
cdr3_nt: TGTGCCAGCAGCTTAGTTTCCGGGAGGGTCACTGAAGCTTTCTTT; cdr3_aa: CASSLVSGRVTEAFF; v_call: TRBV7-9; cdr3_length: 15; clone_size: many; d_call: .; j_call: TRBJ1-1
cdr3_nt: TGTGCCAGCAGTGAGAACACCCATCAGCCCCAGCATTTT; cdr3_aa: CASSENTHQPQHF; v_call: TRBV2; cdr3_length: 13; clone_size: .; d_call: .; j_call: TRBJ1-5
cdr3_nt: TGTGCCACTCGGGGGGGACAAGCTCTAAACACCATATATTTT; cdr3_aa: CATRGGQALNTIYF; v_call: TRBV24-1; cdr3_length: 14; clone_size: .; d_call: .; j_call: TRBJ1-3
cdr3_nt: TGTGCCACCAGCAGAGATTGGTGGGAGGGGAATGAGCAGTTCTTC; cdr3_aa: CATSRDWWEGNEQFF; v_call: TRBV15; cdr3_length: 15; clone_size: .; d_call: TRBD2; j_call: TRBJ2-1
cdr3_nt: TGTGCCATCAGCGAGCGGGAGGGTATAGATGAGCAGTTCTTC; cdr3_aa: CAISEREGIDEQFF; v_call: TRBV10-3; cdr3_length: 14; clone_size: .; d_call: TRBD2; j_call: TRBJ2-1
cdr3_nt: TGCGCCAGCAGCGGCGGTGGTCCCACCCTCTACGAGCAGTACTTC; cdr3_aa: CASSGGGPTLYEQYF; v_call: TRBV5-1; cdr3_length: 15; clone_size: .; d_call: .; j_call: TRBJ2-7
cdr3_nt: TGCGCCAGCAGCTTCAGCGGGGGGTTCAATCGGGAGACCCAGTACTTC; cdr3_aa: CASSFSGGFNRETQYF; v_call: TRBV5-1; cdr3_length: 16; clone_size: once; d_call: TRBD2; j_call: TRBJ2-5
cdr3_nt: TGTGCCAGCAGCCAAGTTAATACTAGGATAGGCTACAATGAGCAGTTCTTC; cdr3_aa: CASSQVNTRIGYNEQFF; v_call: TRBV14; cdr3_length: 17; clone_size: few; d_call: .; j_call: TRBJ2-1
cdr3_nt: TGTGCCAGCTGTGTGGGGGGGCTTATTGGCTACACCTTC; cdr3_aa: CASCVGGLIGYTF; v_call: TRBV28; cdr3_length: 13; clone_size: .; d_call: .; j_call: TRBJ1-2
cdr3_nt: TGTGCCACCAGCAGACTAAGTCGGCGGGAGGGGTGGAAGACCCAGTACTTC; cdr3_aa: CATSRLSRREGWKTQYF; v_call: TRBV15; cdr3_length: 17; clone_size: .; d_call: TRBD2; j_call: TRBJ2-5
cdr3_nt: TGTGCCAGCTCACCACTGGCAGGGGGCTGGACTGAAGCTTTCTTT; cdr3_aa: CASSPLAGGWTEAFF; v_call: TRBV18; cdr3_length: 15; clone_size: .; d_call: TRBD1; j_call: TRBJ1-1
cdr3_nt: TGTGCCAGCAGTGTTTCGGGGGGGACTGAAGCTTTCTTT; cdr3_aa: CASSVSGGTEAFF; v_call: TRBV2; cdr3_length: 13; clone_size: .; d_call: .; j_call: TRBJ1-1
cdr3_nt: TGTGCCAGCAGCTTGTCCCCTCCTTCGACAGGAGACTATGGCTACACCTTC; cdr3_aa: CASSLSPPSTGDYGYTF; v_call: TRBV5-4; cdr3_length: 17; clone_size: .; d_call: .; j_call: TRBJ1-2
cdr3_nt: TGTGCCAGTAGAGTGGCCGGGGGGAACACTGAAGCTTTCTTT; cdr3_aa: CASRVAGGNTEAFF; v_call: TRBV19; cdr3_length: 14; clone_size: .; d_call: .; j_call: TRBJ1-1
cdr3_nt: TGTGCCAGCAGCCCGCATACAGGGGTGGCTGAAGCTTTCTTT; cdr3_aa: CASSPHTGVAEAFF; v_call: TRBV3-1/TRBV3-2; cdr3_length: 14; clone_size: .; d_call: TRBD1; j_call: TRBJ1-1
cdr3_nt: TGCGCCAGCAGCAGGGGGCGGTCGGCCGCCTACGAGCAGTACTTC; cdr3_aa: CASSRGRSAAYEQYF; v_call: TRBV5-1; cdr3_length: 15; clone_size: few; d_call: TRBD1; j_call: TRBJ2-7
cdr3_nt: TGTGCCACCAGTGATCGGGGTGCCGACACCGGGGAGCTGTTTTTT; cdr3_aa: CATSDRGADTGELFF; v_call: TRBV24-1; cdr3_length: 15; clone_size: .; d_call: .; j_call: TRBJ2-2
cdr3_nt: TGTGCCGGCCCTCGGGGGCCCGGGACAGGGGCTTCCAGGCGGTATGGCTACACCTTC; cdr3_aa: CAGPRGPGTGASRRYGYTF; v_call: TRBV30; cdr3_length: 19; clone_size: .; d_call: TRBD1; j_call: TRBJ1-2
cdr3_nt: TGTGCCAGTTCCCTTGCGACAGGGATGAACACCATATATTTT; cdr3_aa: CASSLATGMNTIYF; v_call: TRBV18; cdr3_length: 14; clone_size: once; d_call: TRBD1; j_call: TRBJ1-3
cdr3_nt: TGTGCCAGCTGGAGGGATTCCGGGGCCAACGTCCTGACTTTC; cdr3_aa: CASWRDSGANVLTF; v_call: TRBV2; cdr3_length: 14; clone_size: .; d_call: .; j_call: TRBJ2-6
cdr3_nt: TGTGCCTGGGACACGAGCGGGGCCACAGATACGCAGTATTTT; cdr3_aa: CAWDTSGATDTQYF; v_call: TRBV30; cdr3_length: 14; clone_size: .; d_call: TRBD2; j_call: TRBJ2-3
cdr3_nt: TGTGCCAGCAGCTTGGGACTGATCTCTGGAAACACCATATATTTT; cdr3_aa: CASSLGLISGNTIYF; v_call: TRBV5-8; cdr3_length: 15; clone_size: .; d_call: .; j_call: TRBJ1-3
cdr3_nt: TGTGCCACCAGTGGTAGCAGCTACAATGAGCAGTTCTTC; cdr3_aa: CATSGSSYNEQFF; v_call: TRBV24-1; cdr3_length: 13; clone_size: .; d_call: .; j_call: TRBJ2-1
cdr3_nt: TGTGCCATCAGTGCGCGGGGACAGGGGAAATTTCCTGGAAACACCATATATTTT; cdr3_aa: CAISARGQGKFPGNTIYF; v_call: TRBV10-3; cdr3_length: 18; clone_size: .; d_call: TRBD1; j_call: TRBJ1-3
cdr3_nt: TGTGCCAGCAGCTTACGGGACAGGAACACCGGGGAGCTGTTTTTT; cdr3_aa: CASSLRDRNTGELFF; v_call: TRBV5-4; cdr3_length: 15; clone_size: .; d_call: TRBD1; j_call: TRBJ2-2
cdr3_nt: TGTGCCAGCAGCTTAGATCCGGGGGCCAACGTCCTGACTTTC; cdr3_aa: CASSLDPGANVLTF; v_call: TRBV7-2; cdr3_length: 14; clone_size: .; d_call: .; j_call: TRBJ2-6
cdr3_nt: TGTGCTAGTGGTTCGGGACAGGGGGCGACCGGGGAGCTGTTTTTT; cdr3_aa: CASGSGQGATGELFF; v_call: TRBV12-5; cdr3_length: 15; clone_size: .; d_call: TRBD1; j_call: TRBJ2-2
cdr3_nt: TGTGCCAGCAGCCATCCGGGACTAGCGGGAGGCCCCATCACCGGGGAGCTGTTTTTT; cdr3_aa: CASSHPGLAGGPITGELFF; v_call: TRBV14; cdr3_length: 19; clone_size: .; d_call: TRBD2; j_call: TRBJ2-2
cdr3_nt: TGTGCCAGCAGTCCCATCGGGGGGAGCTATGGCTACACCTTC; cdr3_aa: CASSPIGGSYGYTF; v_call: TRBV28; cdr3_length: 14; clone_size: .; d_call: .; j_call: TRBJ1-2
cdr3_nt: TGTGCCAGCAGCTTGGTCTCAGGGGCCCTCAATCAGCCCCAGCATTTT; cdr3_aa: CASSLVSGALNQPQHF; v_call: TRBV5-4; cdr3_length: 16; clone_size: .; d_call: .; j_call: TRBJ1-5
cdr3_nt: TGTGCCAGCAGCCCCCTACGCTCCTACAATGAGCAGTTCTTC; cdr3_aa: CASSPLRSYNEQFF; v_call: TRBV7-9; cdr3_length: 14; clone_size: .; d_call: .; j_call: TRBJ2-1
cdr3_nt: TGTGCCTGGAGTGTAGGGGCAGGGAAGAGACTCGAGCAGTACTTC; cdr3_aa: CAWSVGAGKRLEQYF; v_call: TRBV30; cdr3_length: 15; clone_size: .; d_call: .; j_call: TRBJ2-7
cdr3_nt: TGTGCCTGGACAGGGTCTGGAAACACCATATATTTT; cdr3_aa: CAWTGSGNTIYF; v_call: TRBV30; cdr3_length: 12; clone_size: .; d_call: .; j_call: TRBJ1-3
cdr3_nt: TGTGCCAGCAGCGTGACTAGCGGGGTTTACAATGAGCAGTTCTTC; cdr3_aa: CASSVTSGVYNEQFF; v_call: TRBV9; cdr3_length: 15; clone_size: .; d_call: TRBD2; j_call: TRBJ2-1